By share, the clone carrying this T cell receptor (beta chain) ranks as medium-sized (0.01 to 0.1%). These data originate in a study of control samples from healthy donors and cancer patients. Profiling relied on immunoSEQ multiplex PCR, and the TCRdb table lists in-frame clones only, not all of them. The table records roughly 130,000 clones, 85% to 95% of them present only once. Germline assignment: CDR1 MNHEY and CDR2 SMNVEV (reference sequence). The CDR3 runs 12 residues. V lost 6 bases and J lost 8; bases outside the gene matches: 5. The TCR comes from a man aged 25 to 40 in good health. The chain employs TRBV27 and TRBJ1-2; 8 bases are a match to TRBD1. The sequenced material came from blood. The CDR3 bases are TGTGCCAGCAGGGACAGGGCGCGAGGCTACACCTTC. It codes for CASRDRARGYTF.